Described below is a single T cell receptor (beta chain) sequence and its context. Categorization into cohorts depended on clinical history that participants reported. The sample is drawn from a study of blood T cell repertoires in COVID-19. Whole-study context: Donors in the United States, Italy and Spain gave samples during acute or convalescent COVID-19.

Trimming cost V 4 bases and J 1 base; bases outside gene matches: 5. CDR3 length: 18 residues. CDR1 and CDR2 from the germline V gene are MDHEN and SYDVKM. Data came from immunoSEQ multiplex PCR; TCRdb stores just in-frame clones and leaves some out. The repertoire has 300,000 to 400,000 clones, approximately 84% of them found once; the top ten carry roughly 0.94%. This rearrangement joins TRBV28 to TRBJ1-6; 12 bases fit TRBD1. The source material was PBMCs or T cells enriched from blood (not recorded which). The TCR was taken from a woman under 40 who had recovered from COVID-19. The DNA for the CDR3 is TGTGCCAGCAGTTCCGGGACAGGGGGCGCATCCTATAATTCACCCCTCCACTTT. Protein: CASSSGTGGASYNSPLHF.